These 27 T cell receptor beta chains originate from one sample sequenced in a study of read filtering for tumor transcriptome and immune sequencing. Molecular barcoded adaptors covering alpha/delta and beta/gamma chains were used on approximately 400 ng RNA. One entry per CDR3 protein results from TCRdb running MiXCR on the reads. The sample includes 94,000 or so distinct CDR3 sequences, around an eighth of them seen just once. The sequenced sample was a population of CD138-negative cells sorted from bone marrow. The receptors stem from a donor aged 40 or over with multiple myeloma.

This clonotype has only a few counts. The chain has TRBV5-1 and TRBJ2-1; D possibly corresponds to TRBD1 (6 bases). The CDR3 length is 14 residues. CDR1 and CDR2 (germline): SGHRS, YFSETQ. Trimming left V 4 bases short and J 6 bases short, with 14 bases between. The CDR3 DNA sequence: TGCGCCAGCAGCCAACCACAGGGAAGCAATGAGCAGTTCTTC. Translation gives CASSQPQGSNEQFF. The entire variable domain, with the rest obtained from reference TRBV5-1 and TRBJ2-1, is as follows: KAGVTQTPRYLIKTRGQQVTLSCSPISGHRSVSWYQQTPGQGLQFLFEYFSETQRNKGNFPGRFSGRQFSNSRSEMNVSTLELGDSALYLCASSQPQGSNEQFFGPGTRLTVL.

In this sample, this clonotype turned up many times. A read error may account for a junction end that differs from germline. The gene calls are TRBV7-9 and TRBJ2-3; D not resolved. Germline lookup yields CDR1 SEHNR and CDR2 FQNEAQ (reference sequence). The CDR3 runs to 15 residues. CDR3 region: CASSLDRWGTDTQYF. The CDR3 DNA reads as TGTGCCAGTAGCTTAGACCGGTGGGGCACAGATACGCAGTATTTT.

The gene calls are TRBV5-1 and TRBJ2-5; the D gene is possibly TRBD2 (7 bases). Germline V gives CDR1 SGHRS, CDR2 YFSETQ. The CDR3 has 15 residues. The V and J ends lost 3 bases and 1 base respectively, with 13 bases between them. The CDR3 DNA sequence: TGCGCCAGCAGCTCTGGACGGGGGGCCCAAGAGACCCAGTACTTC. Translated, it gives CASSSGRGAQETQYF. The full variable domain, completed using reference TRBV5-1 and TRBJ2-5, is KAGVTQTPRYLIKTRGQQVTLSCSPISGHRSVSWYQQTPGQGLQFLFEYFSETQRNKGNFPGRFSGRQFSNSRSEMNVSTLELGDSALYLCASSSGRGAQETQYFGPGTRLLVL.

This clonotype showed up just once. This could be a read error, since a much larger clone is one nucleotide away. The chain combines TRBV6-5 with TRBJ2-5, with TRBD2 matching over 9 bases. Germline V gene data show CDR1 as MNHEY and CDR2 as SVGAGI. Trimming removed 7 bases from V and 2 bases from J; junction bases left unmatched: 2. The CDR3 extends over 13 amino acids. The CDR3 DNA sequence: TGTGCCAGCAAAACTAGCGGGCAAGAGACCCAGTACTTC. Amino acids: CASKTSGQETQYF.

This rearrangement joins TRBV6-2 or TRBV6-3 to TRBJ1-1; no clear D. Germline lookup yields CDR1 MNHEY and CDR2 SVGEGT. V was clipped by 0 bases and J by 2 bases, with 7 bases between them. This CDR3 is 14 amino acids long. This CDR3 reads CASSYSTANTEAFF. CDR3 DNA sequence: TGTGCCAGCAGTTACTCGACCGCTAACACTGAAGCTTTCTTT.

This clonotype was recorded at least ten times. This chain joins TRBV28 and TRBJ1-1; D gene unclear. The V end lost 3 bases, the J end lost 0 bases, and 8 bases lay between the germline ends. Germline CDR1 reads MDHEN; CDR2 reads SYDVKM. This CDR3 region has 14 residues. CDR3 nucleotide sequence: TGTGCCAGCAGTTTCGCAGGTTTGAACACTGAAGCTTTCTTT. It is translated as CASSFAGLNTEAFF.

With regard to this clonotype: The CDR3 does not close with the conserved phenylalanine or tryptophan, likely indicating a read error. The chain joins TRBV19 to TRBJ2-2; D is undetermined. Trimming took 9 bases from V and 6 from J, leaving 8 bases between them. CDR1 LNHDA and CDR2 SQIVND come from the germline V gene (reference sequence). The CDR3 has 11 residues. The CDR3, as DNA: TGTGCCAGCCTCCAGGCCGGGGAGCTGTTTTCT. It encodes CASLQAGELFS.

This clonotype was seen at least ten times. The gene calls are TRBV27 and TRBJ1-5, with 9 bases matching TRBD1. V gave up 6 bases and J gave up 0 bases; unmatched junction bases: 9. Germline assignment: CDR1 MNHEY and CDR2 SMNVEV (reference sequence). This CDR3 comprises 17 residues. The CDR3, as DNA: TGTGCCAGCAGCCCGGGACAGGGAGCTTATAGCAATCAGCCCCAGCATTTT. Amino acid sequence: CASSPGQGAYSNQPQHF.

This clonotype was seen ten or more times. The gene calls are TRBV19 and TRBJ2-3, with TRBD1 as a possible D gene (7 bases). The CDR3 runs 15 residues. Trimming shortened V by 3 bases and J by 3 bases, and 13 bases separated the two germline ends. Germline CDR1 and CDR2: LNHDA and SQIVND (reference sequence). The CDR3 sequence: CASSMGGQPTDTQYF. Here the CDR3 DNA reads TGTGCCAGTAGTATGGGGGGACAGCCTACAGATACGCAGTATTTT.

In its sample, this clonotype was seen many times. The V and J genes are TRBV11-2 and TRBJ1-5; 8 bases agree with TRBD1. This CDR3 region has 14 residues. Germline V gene sequence: CDR1 SGHAT, CDR2 FQNNGV. V shed 5 bases and J 6 bases; nucleotides not matched to a gene: 6. In DNA form, the CDR3 reads TGTGCCAGCAGCGAGACAGGGGTGGGTCAGCCCCAGCATTTT. It codes for CASSETGVGQPQHF.

This clonotype has ten or more counts. The rearrangement joins TRBV5-1 to TRBJ2-7; D gene unclear. The germline CDR1 and CDR2 sequences are SGHRS and YFSETQ. The CDR3 totals 11 residues. The V gene lost 3 bases and the J gene lost 2 bases, with 3 bases spanning the gap. CDR3 DNA sequence: TGCGCCAGCAGCTCGACCTACGAGCAGTACTTC. Translation gives CASSSTYEQYF.

This clonotype was seen repeatedly, ten times or more. The chain recombines TRBV7-9 with TRBJ2-7, with a tentative D call TRBD2 (5 bases). The CDR3 runs 14 residues. The ends were cut back, 6 bases at V and 1 base at J, with 13 bases in the middle. CDR1 is SEHNR, CDR2 FQNEAQ, per germline (reference sequence). The CDR3 loop is CASSHSGDSYEQYF. Here the CDR3 DNA reads TGTGCCAGCAGTCATTCCGGGGATTCCTACGAGCAGTACTTC.

This clonotype was seen many times. The chain is built from TRBV7-2 and TRBJ2-7; D gene uncertain. Germline V gene sequence: CDR1 SGHTA, CDR2 FQGNSA. With 5 bases removed from V and 2 bases from J, the gap between germline ends came to 13 bases. The CDR3 spans 14 residues. CDR3 loop: CASSPTRTTYEQYF. In nucleotides, the CDR3 is TGTGCCAGCAGCCCAACCCGGACCACCTACGAGCAGTACTTC. The entire variable domain, with the rest obtained from reference TRBV7-2 and TRBJ2-7, is as follows: GAGVSQSPSNKVTEKGKDVELRCDPISGHTALYWYRQSLGQGLEFLIYFQGNSAPDKSGLPSDRFSAERTGGSVSTLTIQRTQQEDSAVYLCASSPTRTTYEQYFGPGTRLTVT.

This clonotype was observed at least ten times. The chain has TRBV10-1 and TRBJ2-5; no clear D gene. V lost 5 bases to trimming and J lost 2 bases, with 12 bases between them. This CDR3 region has 14 residues. Germline lookup yields CDR1 WNHNN and CDR2 SYGVQD (reference sequence). The DNA for the CDR3 is TGCGCCAGCAGTCTAGGACCGGTACAAGAGACCCAGTACTTC. It translates to CASSLGPVQETQYF.

This clonotype has at least ten counts. The rearrangement joins TRBV20-1 to TRBJ1-4; D unclear. The CDR3 extends over 14 amino acids. V lost 4 bases to trimming and J lost 0 bases, with 9 bases between them. Germline loops: CDR1 DFQATT, CDR2 SNEGSKA (reference sequence). The CDR3 reads CSATPPATNEKLFF. The CDR3 nucleotides read TGCAGTGCTACGCCCCCCGCAACTAATGAAAAACTGTTTTTT.

This clonotype showed up just a few times. The CDR3 DNA reads TGCAGTGCTATTAGACAGGGAGTTGGCTACGAGCAGTACTTC. Translating gives CSAIRQGVGYEQYF. The gene calls are TRBV20-1 and TRBJ2-7; 7 bases fit TRBD1. The V and J ends lost 4 bases and 3 bases, in that order; junction bases with no gene match: 9. The CDR3 is made up of 14 amino acids. The germline CDR1 and CDR2 sequences are DFQATT and SNEGSKA (reference sequence).

Details on this clonotype: A much larger clone differs from this one at a single base, so this may be a read error. Since no conserved phenylalanine or tryptophan closes the CDR3, a read error is the likely cause. The J gene is TRBJ2-7, the V gene TRBV7-9; D is undetermined. Germline V gene lookup returns CDR1 SEHNR and CDR2 FQNEAQ (reference sequence). The V gene lost 4 bases and the J gene lost 2 bases, with 12 bases spanning the gap. This CDR3 spans 14 amino acids. DNA for the CDR3: TGTGCCAGCAGCTACGGATGGAGTACCTACGAGCAGTACCTC. Translated, it gives CASSYGWSTYEQYL.

The CDR3 DNA reads as TGCGCCAGCGGTTCCGGGACAGGGGCAGATACGCAGTATTTT. It codes for CASGSGTGADTQYF. The V call is TRBV5-1, the J call TRBJ2-3; 10 bases are shared with TRBD1. Trimming at V came to 7 bases and at J to 4 bases, leaving 6 bases not matched to a gene. Germline assignment: CDR1 SGHRS and CDR2 YFSETQ. This CDR3 has 14 residues. The whole variable domain, filled in from reference TRBV5-1 and TRBJ2-3, reads KAGVTQTPRYLIKTRGQQVTLSCSPISGHRSVSWYQQTPGQGLQFLFEYFSETQRNKGNFPGRFSGRQFSNSRSEMNVSTLELGDSALYLCASGSGTGADTQYFGPGTRLTVL.

In its sample, this clonotype was seen many times. The genes are TRBV18 and TRBJ2-1; D gene ambiguous. The CDR3 is 16 amino acids. Trimming removed 2 bases from V and 3 bases from J, with 14 bases in between. Germline loops: CDR1 KGHSH, CDR2 LQKENI. CDR3 sequence reads: CASSPTQVAVYNEQFF. The DNA of the CDR3 is TGTGCCAGCTCACCAACCCAGGTGGCTGTCTACAATGAGCAGTTCTTC.

This clonotype appeared many times. The rearrangement joins TRBV5-1 to TRBJ2-5; TRBD2 matches at 11 bases. The CDR3 spans 14 residues. Trimming cost V 5 bases and J 5 bases; bases outside gene matches: 5. Germline V gene sequence: CDR1 SGHRS, CDR2 YFSETQ. The CDR3 DNA reads TGCGCCAGCAGGTCGGGACTAGCGGTGGAGACCCAGTACTTC. This codes for CASRSGLAVETQYF.

Remarks on this clonotype: A far more abundant clone sits one base away, making this likely a read error. The genes are TRBV11-3 and TRBJ1-1, with unresolved D. CDR3 size: 13 residues. V was cut by 5 bases and J by 5 bases, with 12 bases left in between. CDR1 SGHNT and CDR2 YENEEA come from the germline V gene. The CDR3 is CASSVDAKTEAFF. In DNA, the CDR3 is TGTGCCAGCAGCGTCGACGCGAAAACTGAAGCTTTCTTT.

This clonotype has more than one count but fewer than ten. One base away lies a much larger clone, so this may be a sequencing read error. The chain uses TRBV20-1 and TRBJ2-7, with 7 positions matching TRBD1. After removal of 1 base from V and 0 bases from J, the junction contained 9 bases not matched to a gene. Germline-derived CDR1 and CDR2 are DFQATT and SNEGSKA (reference sequence). The CDR3 sequence is 16 residues long. This CDR3 reads CSARVGDSRSSYEQYF. The CDR3 region has the DNA TGCAGTGCTAGAGTAGGGGACAGCCGTAGCTCCTACGAGCAGTACTTC.

The chain has TRBV11-3 and TRBJ2-2; 13 nucleotides agree with TRBD2. The CDR3 runs to 20 residues. V lost 2 bases and J lost 1; bases outside the gene matches: 10. Germline V lookup: CDR1 SGHNT, CDR2 YENEEA. In DNA form, the CDR3 reads TGTGCCAGCAGCTTATCTATTCTAGGACTAGCGGGAGTGAACACCGGGGAGCTGTTTTTT. As protein: CASSLSILGLAGVNTGELFF.

CDR3 protein: CASSQQPPVGYTF. The DNA for the CDR3 is TGTGCCAGCAGCCAACAACCCCCCGTAGGCTACACCTTC. The chain uses TRBV3-1 and TRBJ1-2, with no clear D. The CDR3 is 13 residues long. V was shortened by 2 bases and J by 8 bases, with 12 bases between the two germline ends. Germline V gene lookup returns CDR1 LGHDT and CDR2 YNNKEL (reference sequence).

This clonotype was detected ten times or more. The chain recombines TRBV11-2 with TRBJ2-3; possible D gene TRBD1, 6 bases. The germline V gene encodes CDR1 SGHAT and CDR2 FQNNGV. The CDR3 length is 14 residues. V lost 3 bases and J lost 2, with 9 bases in between. CDR3 in amino acids: CASSFDRNTDTQYF. The CDR3 DNA reads as TGTGCCAGCAGCTTCGACAGGAACACAGATACGCAGTATTTT.

The rearrangement links TRBV15 to TRBJ2-5, with D unresolved. V was cut by 0 bases and J by 5 bases, with 10 bases left in between. There are 14 residues in the CDR3. Germline CDR1 LNHNV, CDR2 YYDKDF (reference sequence). DNA of the CDR3: TGTGCCACCAGCAGAGATCCAGCTGTGGAGACCCAGTACTTC. Translated: CATSRDPAVETQYF. Full variable domain (remainder filled in from reference TRBV15 and TRBJ2-5): DAMVIQNPRYQVTQFGKPVTLSCSQTLNHNVMYWYQQKSSQAPKLLFHYYDKDFNNEADTPDNFQSRRPNTSFCFLDIRSPGLGDTAMYLCATSRDPAVETQYFGPGTRLLVL.

This clonotype was observed at least ten times. The V call is TRBV5-1, the J call TRBJ1-1; 8 bases are a match to TRBD1. Germline V lookup: CDR1 SGHRS, CDR2 YFSETQ. The CDR3 covers 16 residues. J gave up 1 base and V 2 bases, and 7 bases lay outside the gene matches. The CDR3 DNA reads TGCGCCAGCAGCTTCTCAGGGGGCGACGGGAACACTGAAGCTTTCTTT. This codes for CASSFSGGDGNTEAFF.